The present TCR beta chain was sequenced within a study of T-cell memory formation after mild COVID-19. Germline values: CDR1 MNHNY, CDR2 SVGAGI (reference sequence). Trimming took 0 bases from V and 0 from J, leaving 6 bases between them. CDR3 length: 15 amino acids. Researchers used 5'RACE with constant-segment primers to make TCR alpha and TCR beta cDNA libraries that carry sample barcodes and UMIs. A single record per CDR3 protein comes from TCRdb applying MiXCR to the 5' RACE reads. The sample holds roughly 370,000 distinct CDR3 sequences, more than 15% seen once. The specimen sequenced was PBMCs or a T cell subset sorted from them (not recorded which). The TCR comes from a man younger than 35 who had mild COVID-19 (a few samples of this study predate the infection). Cell type and time point are not known. The rearrangement joins TRBV6-6 to TRBJ1-5, with a tentative D call TRBD1 (6 bases). CDR3 residues: CASSYSGASNQPQHF. CDR3 bases: TGTGCCAGCAGTTACTCGGGGGCTAGCAATCAGCCCCAGCATTTT.